The subject of this entry is one T cell receptor (beta chain). The sample originates from a study of regulatory T cells in long-lasting Graves disease. Investigators prepared the TCR beta libraries by applying iRepertoire HTBI primers and Arm-PCR of CDR3 regions. TCRdb ran MiXCR on the multiplex PCR reads and lists one entry per CDR3 protein. Found here are roughly 530,000 distinct CDR3 sequences, roughly 16% of them singletons; the top ten hold 20% to 25%. The time point is: newly diagnosed GD, antithyroid drugs for less than 3 months. From RNA extracted from PBMCs, the TCR library was made. The CDR3 has 15 amino acids. The V end lost 5 bases, the J end lost 0 bases, and 11 bases lay between the germline ends. The germline gives CDR1 SEHNR, CDR2 FQNEAQ (reference sequence). The same data also contributed to another study, on T cells in Graves' hyperthyroidism and ophthalmopathy. Per that study: The diagnostic basis comprised clinical symptoms, serum thyroxine and TRAb, thyroid ultrasound and orbital computed tomography. The TCR CDR3 first-round RT-PCR relied on the HTBI primer set. A median approximately 6.5 months before onset, the model predicted ophthalmopathy.

The starting material was peripheral blood mononuclear cells (PBMCs), obtained at new diagnosis, from a patient treated with antithyroid drugs. The clonotype was recovered from a woman between 40 and 65 years old with Graves disease. The chain is built from TRBV7-9 and TRBJ1-3, with D uncertain. CDR3 region: CASSPGVHSGNTIYF. The CDR3, as DNA: TGTGCCAGCAGCCCCGGGGTTCACTCTGGAAACACCATATATTTT.